These T cell receptor beta chains were read from a single sample in a study of T cell clusters in autoimmune cytopenias. TCRdb re-called the multiplex PCR reads, yielding one record per CDR3 amino acid sequence without DNA. Its table records about 2,700 distinct CDR3 sequences. Material for sequencing was peripheral blood. The origin of the receptors is a human donor with an autoimmune cytopenia or autoimmune hepatitis (not recorded which). CDR3s include the opening cysteine and the closing phenylalanine or tryptophan. Size tells how often a clone was seen (once, few, many) or the class of an expanded clone, and some rows leave it out.

clone_size: .; v_call: TRBV4-2; j_call: TRBJ2-1; cdr3_aa: CASSPGRNEQFF
clone_size: medium-sized; v_call: TRBV30; j_call: TRBJ2-1; cdr3_aa: CAWNPGQGDNEQFF
clone_size: .; v_call: TRBV6-5; j_call: TRBJ2-1; cdr3_aa: CASTPEPFRVGEQFF
clone_size: medium-sized; v_call: TRBV29-1; j_call: TRBJ2-7; cdr3_aa: CSVEDGSGPSYEQYF
clone_size: .; v_call: TRBV4-2; j_call: TRBJ2-7; cdr3_aa: CASSQDQAGSAYEQYF
clone_size: .; v_call: TRBV6-5; j_call: TRBJ2-4; cdr3_aa: CASSSGGIQYF
clone_size: .; v_call: TRBV5-6; j_call: TRBJ2-5; cdr3_aa: CASSFWGGETQYF
clone_size: medium-sized; v_call: TRBV29-1; j_call: TRBJ2-1; cdr3_aa: CSGREWSEQFF
clone_size: .; v_call: TRBV7-9; j_call: TRBJ1-1; cdr3_aa: CASSLNLVNTEAFF
clone_size: medium-sized; v_call: TRBV6-6; j_call: TRBJ1-3; cdr3_aa: CASSSVQTARGGNTIYF
clone_size: .; v_call: TRBV12-3/TRBV12-4; j_call: TRBJ1-1; cdr3_aa: CASSFTGFNTEAFF
clone_size: medium-sized; v_call: TRBV6-5; j_call: TRBJ2-7; cdr3_aa: CASSFLGRGPYEQYF
clone_size: medium-sized; v_call: TRBV29-1; j_call: TRBJ1-1; cdr3_aa: CSVVPLADRLNTEAFF
clone_size: medium-sized; v_call: TRBV19; j_call: TRBJ2-2; cdr3_aa: CASSPTGATGELFF
clone_size: medium-sized; v_call: TRBV5-1; j_call: TRBJ1-1; cdr3_aa: CASSSPRGAHTEAFF
clone_size: medium-sized; v_call: TRBV5-6; j_call: TRBJ1-4; cdr3_aa: CASSSTGLREKLFF
clone_size: medium-sized; v_call: TRBV29-1; j_call: TRBJ2-2; cdr3_aa: CSATGFYRAGELFF
clone_size: .; v_call: TRBV6-5; j_call: TRBJ1-1; cdr3_aa: CASSEAVPGVAFF
clone_size: medium-sized; v_call: TRBV5-6; j_call: TRBJ2-5; cdr3_aa: CASSLGAGIETQYF
clone_size: .; v_call: TRBV19; j_call: TRBJ1-1; cdr3_aa: CASSTRDLSYTEAFF
clone_size: medium-sized; v_call: TRBV12-3/TRBV12-4; j_call: TRBJ2-5; cdr3_aa: CASKPFRGWVGTQYF
clone_size: .; v_call: TRBV5-4; j_call: TRBJ2-3; cdr3_aa: CASSPLPGDRDTQYF
clone_size: .; v_call: TRBV24-1; j_call: TRBJ2-2; cdr3_aa: CATSDATSGDTGELFF
clone_size: .; v_call: TRBV12-3/TRBV12-4; j_call: TRBJ2-7; cdr3_aa: CASSVAPYEQYF
clone_size: .; v_call: TRBV12-3/TRBV12-4; j_call: TRBJ1-1; cdr3_aa: CASSFRTGTGNTEAFF
clone_size: medium-sized; v_call: TRBV29-1; j_call: TRBJ2-2; cdr3_aa: CSTPGTGMTGELFF
clone_size: .; v_call: TRBV5-6; j_call: TRBJ2-1; cdr3_aa: CASSLLAGGYNEQFF
clone_size: .; v_call: TRBV19; j_call: TRBJ1-4; cdr3_aa: CASSSTRPQPEKLFF
clone_size: .; v_call: TRBV6-5; j_call: TRBJ1-2; cdr3_aa: CASSYSSDGQYGGYTF
clone_size: hyperexpanded; v_call: TRBV12-3/TRBV12-4; j_call: TRBJ1-4; cdr3_aa: CASSLSQGFEKLFF
clone_size: .; v_call: TRBV12-3/TRBV12-4; j_call: TRBJ1-6; cdr3_aa: CASSWNMAGSPLHF
clone_size: .; v_call: TRBV18; j_call: TRBJ1-2; cdr3_aa: CASSHSGTTANYGYTF
clone_size: large; v_call: TRBV12-3/TRBV12-4; j_call: TRBJ2-3; cdr3_aa: CASSPTDSSTDTQYF
clone_size: .; v_call: TRBV7-9; j_call: TRBJ2-2; cdr3_aa: CASSVRYINTGELFF
clone_size: .; v_call: TRBV6-6; j_call: TRBJ2-1; cdr3_aa: CASSQVGLAYNEQFF
clone_size: medium-sized; v_call: TRBV12-3/TRBV12-4; j_call: TRBJ1-4; cdr3_aa: CASSLVVGRNEKLFF
clone_size: medium-sized; v_call: TRBV11-1; j_call: TRBJ2-4; cdr3_aa: CASSWAPGYQNIQYF
clone_size: .; v_call: TRBV6-4; j_call: TRBJ2-1; cdr3_aa: CANPGQGFFYNEQFF
clone_size: .; v_call: TRBV20-1; j_call: TRBJ2-7; cdr3_aa: CSAFSTETYEQYF
clone_size: medium-sized; v_call: TRBV30; j_call: TRBJ2-5; cdr3_aa: CAWSSWGETQYF
clone_size: .; v_call: TRBV6-2/TRBV6-3; j_call: TRBJ2-1; cdr3_aa: CASIRGAAYNEQFF
clone_size: .; v_call: TRBV28; j_call: TRBJ2-7; cdr3_aa: CASSFTVYEQYF
clone_size: .; v_call: TRBV18; j_call: TRBJ2-7; cdr3_aa: CASSPDQSSYEQYF
clone_size: medium-sized; v_call: TRBV11-1; j_call: TRBJ1-6; cdr3_aa: CASSSNGFQGNSPLHF
clone_size: .; v_call: TRBV28; j_call: TRBJ2-6; cdr3_aa: CASSFYRGRAGANVLTF
clone_size: .; v_call: TRBV6-5; j_call: TRBJ1-2; cdr3_aa: CASRSGTAYGYTF
clone_size: medium-sized; v_call: TRBV30; j_call: TRBJ1-6; cdr3_aa: CAWTTGLYNSPLHF
clone_size: medium-sized; v_call: TRBV6-5; j_call: TRBJ2-3; cdr3_aa: CASSPGGGGWRTDTQYF
clone_size: medium-sized; v_call: TRBV19; j_call: TRBJ2-2; cdr3_aa: CASSLGAFTGELFF
clone_size: medium-sized; v_call: TRBV5-6; j_call: TRBJ2-7; cdr3_aa: CASLQGTGPSYEQYF
clone_size: .; v_call: TRBV19; j_call: TRBJ2-2; cdr3_aa: CASRGLGSGGRRSGRVNTGELFF
clone_size: medium-sized; v_call: TRBV19; j_call: TRBJ2-2; cdr3_aa: CASSISGTNTGELFF
clone_size: .; v_call: TRBV12-3/TRBV12-4; j_call: TRBJ1-5; cdr3_aa: CASSPPGGLSNQPQHF
clone_size: .; v_call: TRBV20-1; j_call: TRBJ2-7; cdr3_aa: CSANRDGDYEQYF